The 15 T cell receptor beta chains listed next were all sequenced from one sample in a study of cytomegalovirus exposure and HLA in healthy donors. The repertoire was sequenced with immunoSEQ multiplex PCR; TCRdb's copy has only in-frame clones and lacks some. The sample has roughly 250,000 clones, 85% to 90% seen once. The sequenced material came from PBMCs. These receptors were obtained from a woman between 18 and 29 years old in good health and CMV-seronegative.

This clone was found a few times. This chain uses TRBV6-5 with TRBJ1-5, with D possibly TRBD1 on 5 matching bases. CDR3 size: 15 residues. The V end lost 0 bases, the J end lost 5 bases, and 11 bases lay between the germline ends. Germline-derived CDR1 and CDR2 are MNHEY and SVGAGI. In nucleotides, the CDR3 is TGTGCCAGCAGTTACTCATGGGGGGACGATCAGCCCCAGCATTTT. It is translated as CASSYSWGDDQPQHF.

The V and J genes are TRBV6-6 and TRBJ2-6; maybe TRBD1 (6 bases). This CDR3 has 15 residues. CDR1 is MNHNY, CDR2 SVGAGI, per germline (reference sequence). The V and J ends lost 6 bases and 2 bases respectively, with 11 bases between them. The CDR3 DNA reads TGTGCCAGCAGGCGCACAGGGACTGGGGCCAACGTCCTGACTTTC. This sequence encodes CASRRTGTGANVLTF.

J is TRBJ2-5 and V is TRBV6-5, with D tentatively TRBD2 (6 bases). The CDR3 has 15 residues. V was shortened by 6 bases and J by 2 bases, with 16 bases between the two germline ends. Looked up from germline, CDR1 is MNHEY and CDR2 is SVGAGI. This CDR3 reads CASSQTVGGQETQYF. The CDR3 DNA is TGTGCCAGCAGCCAGACGGTGGGGGGACAAGAGACCCAGTACTTC.

This chain links TRBV5-1 with TRBJ1-1, with TRBD1 identical over 7 bases. V was pared by 4 bases and J by 4 bases, with 1 base of the junction left unmatched. In germline, CDR1 is SGHRS, CDR2 YFSETQ. The CDR3 is 12 amino acids. The CDR3 bases are TGCGCCAGCAGCCCAGGGGGCACTGAAGCTTTCTTT. This sequence encodes CASSPGGTEAFF.

This rearrangement joins TRBV7-6 to TRBJ1-6, with D hard to call. From germline, CDR1 is SGHVS and CDR2 FNYEAQ. The CDR3 length is 15 residues. V dropped 6 bases and J dropped 0 bases, with 9 bases sitting between them. The CDR3 here is CASSLTSSYNSPLHF. The CDR3 nucleotides are TGTGCCAGCAGTTTGACAAGCTCCTATAATTCACCCCTCCACTTT.

In its sample, this clone was seen a few times. The chain joins TRBV28 to TRBJ2-7; 8 bases fit TRBD1. Trimming removed 3 bases from V and 5 bases from J; junction bases left unmatched: 6. There are 14 residues in the CDR3. Germline V gene lookup returns CDR1 MDHEN and CDR2 SYDVKM. The CDR3 here is CASSFGQGANEQYV. CDR3 nucleotides: TGTGCCAGCAGTTTTGGTCAGGGGGCGAACGAGCAGTACGTC.

This clone has only a few counts. The chain couples TRBV6-5 to TRBJ1-2, with TRBD1 matching over 9 bases. The CDR3 is 15 amino acids. J lost 5 bases, V lost 9 bases, and 13 bases had no gene match. CDR1 is MNHEY, CDR2 SVGAGI, per germline. In DNA, the CDR3 is TGTGCCAGTCAGCGGACAGGGGATTTGGGGTATGGCTACACCTTC. Translation gives CASQRTGDLGYGYTF.

The chain is built from TRBV30 and TRBJ2-3; possibly TRBD2 for D (6 bases). From germline, CDR1 is GTSNPN and CDR2 SVGIG (reference sequence). Trimming shortened V by 3 bases and J by 7 bases, and 20 bases separated the two germline ends. CDR3 size: 15 residues. The CDR3 spells CAWSRGSGKVNTQYF. The CDR3 DNA sequence: TGTGCCTGGAGCCGAGGTAGCGGAAAGGTGAATACGCAGTATTTT.

The CDR3 DNA is TGTGCCAGCAGTTACTCGACAGGGGGCTACGGCACTGAAGCTTTCTTT. Its protein is CASSYSTGGYGTEAFF. The chain recombines TRBV6-5 with TRBJ1-1, with 10 bases fitting TRBD1. The CDR3 has 16 residues. V shed 0 bases and J 4 bases; nucleotides not matched to a gene: 5. The germline CDR1 and CDR2 sequences are MNHEY and SVGAGI.

This clone was seen just once. V and J are TRBV11-1 and TRBJ1-1; 8 bases map to TRBD1. Per the germline V gene, CDR1 is SGHAT and CDR2 is FQDESV (reference sequence). This CDR3 has 14 residues. The junction had 0 bases not matched to a gene; V was cut back by 2 bases and J by 1 base. CDR3 in amino acids: CASSLQGANTEAFF. The CDR3 DNA follows: TGTGCCAGCAGCTTACAGGGGGCGAACACTGAAGCTTTCTTT. Supplemented by reference TRBV11-1 and TRBJ1-1, the full variable domain reads EAEVAQSPRYKITEKSQAVAFWCDPISGHATLYWYRQILGQGPELLVQFQDESVVDDSQLPKDRFSAERLKGVDSTLKIQPAELGDSAMYLCASSLQGANTEAFFGQGTRLTVV.

V is TRBV27 and J is TRBJ2-3; D may be TRBD1 (5 bases). V dropped 2 bases and J dropped 0 bases, with 9 bases sitting between them. The V gene's germline CDR1 is MNHEY and CDR2 SMNVEV (reference sequence). This CDR3 comprises 15 residues. The CDR3 loop reads CASSLQTESTDTQYF. The CDR3 region has the DNA TGTGCCAGCAGTTTACAGACAGAAAGCACAGATACGCAGTATTTT.

This chain connects TRBV19 to TRBJ1-2, with 7 bases fitting TRBD1. Looked up from germline, CDR1 is LNHDA and CDR2 is SQIVND (reference sequence). The V segment lost 5 bases and the J segment 3 bases; nucleotides outside the gene matches: 9. The CDR3 runs to 15 residues. CDR3 protein: CASSLPGQFYYGYTF. CDR3 DNA sequence: TGTGCCAGTAGTTTACCGGGACAGTTCTACTATGGCTACACCTTC. Full variable domain (remainder filled in from reference TRBV19 and TRBJ1-2): DGGITQSPKYLFRKEGQNVTLSCEQNLNHDAMYWYRQDPGQGLRLIYYSQIVNDFQKGDIAEGYSVSREKKESFPLTVTSAQKNPTAFYLCASSLPGQFYYGYTFGSGTRLTVV.

This clone was recorded once. V usage is TRBV7-3 and J usage is TRBJ2-3; D is unresolved. The germline V gene has CDR1 SGHTA and CDR2 FQGTGA. This CDR3 is built from 15 residues. V shed 2 bases and J shed 0 bases, with 9 bases lying between them. As DNA, the CDR3 is TGTGCCAGCAGCTTAGAGTCCGCTAGCACAGATACGCAGTATTTT. Its protein is CASSLESASTDTQYF.

This chain's CDR3 is CASSSKVFSSGANVLTF. CDR3 nucleotides: TGTGCCAGCAGCTCCAAAGTTTTTAGTTCTGGGGCCAACGTCCTGACTTTC. The chain carries TRBV7-9 and TRBJ2-6; D gene ambiguous. The CDR3 has 17 residues. V shed 4 bases and J shed 1 base, with 14 bases lying between them. CDR1 and CDR2 from the germline V gene are SEHNR and FQNEAQ (reference sequence).

This clone was counted between two and nine times. The chain couples TRBV28 to TRBJ2-6; a weak D match, TRBD2 (6 bases). V was cut by 6 bases and J by 1 base, with 13 bases left in between. CDR1 and CDR2 from the germline V gene are MDHEN and SYDVKM. This CDR3 is built from 16 residues. The CDR3 DNA sequence: TGTGCCAGCAGCCCTGGCGGGGTTTCTGGGGCCAACGTCCTGACTTTC. This gives the protein CASSPGGVSGANVLTF.